This T cell receptor (beta chain) was recorded in a study of T cells in Graves' hyperthyroidism and ophthalmopathy. General observations from the study: Most clonotypes expanded in thyroid above 0.001 were likewise present in blood.

The study enrolled patients aged 18 to 65 with newly diagnosed hyperthyroidism of under 2 months' duration. Diagnosis relied on clinical symptoms, serum thyroxine and TRAb, thyroid ultrasound and orbital computed tomography. Using more than 7.5 ml of fresh peripheral blood, PBMCs were prepared. RNA transcripts provided the source from which TCR beta CDR3 regions were amplified. A first-round RT-PCR of the TCR CDR3 used the HTBI primer set. TCRdb called the multiplex PCR reads again in MiXCR, with one record for every CDR3 protein. The sample carries over 650,000 distinct CDR3 sequences, 15% to 20% recorded once. Notes on this clonotype: The antigen is not known.

Germline V gene data show CDR1 as MDHEN and CDR2 as SYDVKM. Trimming pared 2 bases from V and 9 bases from J, leaving 17 bases between. This CDR3 has 15 amino acids. Sequencing was done on a sample of blood. V is TRBV28 and J is TRBJ2-1; D is perhaps TRBD2 (6 bases). The TCR was taken from a man aged 18 to 30 with Graves' hyperthyroidism. As DNA, the CDR3 is TGTGCCAGCAGTTTAACGGGGGTTATGGGGTGTGAGCAGTTCTTC. This gives the protein CASSLTGVMGCEQFF.